This T cell receptor (beta chain) is from a study of CD8 T cells in ankylosing spondylitis. TCRdb re-called the 5' RACE reads through MiXCR, storing one row per CDR3 protein. The repertoire holds 200,000 to 250,000 distinct CDR3 sequences, with around a quarter as singletons. Sequenced input: blood, either unsorted or a sorted T cell fraction (not recorded which). The clonotype originates from a male donor with ankylosing spondylitis or in good health (not recorded which).

In nucleotides, the CDR3 is TGTGCCATCAGCCGAACAGATACGCAGTATTTT. Translation gives CAISRTDTQYF. This rearrangement joins TRBV10-3 to TRBJ2-3; no reliable D call. Trimming shortened V by 6 bases and J by 3 bases, and 4 bases separated the two germline ends. CDR1 and CDR2 from the germline V gene are ENHRY and SYGVKD. There are 11 residues in the CDR3.